Listed here are 16 T cell receptor beta chains from one sample, sequenced in a study of CD8+CD57+ T cells in acquired aplastic anemia. Investigators profiled TCR beta VDJ and CDR3 from genomic DNA template. One entry per CDR3 protein, called by TCRdb with MiXCR from the reads. The sample has about 160,000 distinct CDR3 sequences, around 45% seen once. The material sequenced was sorted CD4+, CD8+, or CD8+CD57+ T cells (not recorded which) from PBMCs. These receptors were obtained from a human donor in good health.

This clonotype came up many times. The rearrangement links TRBV6-7 to TRBJ2-7, with 12 bases fitting TRBD2. TRBV6-7 is assigned to the ORF class and has an uncertain function. J lost 6 bases, V lost 0 bases, and 3 bases had no gene match. The CDR3 spans 15 residues. This CDR3 is CASSYSGLAGREQYF. The CDR3 DNA sequence: TGTGCCAGCAGTTACTCCGGACTAGCGGGACGCGAGCAGTACTTC.

Points on this clonotype: Being one base from a much bigger clone, this may be a read error. V gene TRBV20-1 combines with J gene TRBJ1-4; D possibly corresponds to TRBD1 (5 bases). The germline V gene has CDR1 DFQATT and CDR2 SNEGSKA (reference sequence). The CDR3 has 15 residues. The CDR3 sequence: CSAREGRGLGEKLLF. The CDR3 bases are TGCAGTGCTAGAGAGGGGCGGGGATTAGGTGAAAAACTGCTTTTT.

In its sample, this clonotype was seen many times. The CDR3 region has the DNA TGCGCCAGCAGCCTCAAAGGGCGGGGGGGGTCCACAGATACGCAGTATTTT. Protein: CASSLKGRGGSTDTQYF. This sequence joins TRBV5-1 and TRBJ2-3, with 9 bases lining up with TRBD2. The CDR3 runs to 17 residues. Germline V lookup: CDR1 SGHRS, CDR2 YFSETQ. Trimming removed 4 bases from V and 2 bases from J; junction bases left unmatched: 11.

This clonotype was seen many times. J is TRBJ2-3 and V is TRBV6-5, with 7 positions matching TRBD1. V was pared by 4 bases and J by 4 bases, with 11 bases of the junction left unmatched. The CDR3 contains 16 residues. Germline V gene sequence: CDR1 MNHEY, CDR2 SVGAGI. DNA of the CDR3: TGTGCCAGCAGTTCAGTACAGGGGCTTAAGGCAGATACGCAGTATTTT. Translation: CASSSVQGLKADTQYF.

The table lists this clonotype with a few counts. Germline and junction disagree at one end, which may indicate a read error. V usage is TRBV6-2 or TRBV6-3 and J usage is TRBJ2-5, with D uncertain. CDR3 length: 13 amino acids. Germline CDR1 MNHEY, CDR2 SVGEGT. Written as DNA, the CDR3 is TGTACCAGCAACATACTACCCCCGGAGACCCAGTACTTC. Translated, it gives CTSNILPPETQYF.

As to this clonotype: A single base separates this from a much larger clone, so it may be a read error. This chain connects TRBV12-5 to TRBJ2-7, with D possibly being TRBD1 or TRBD2 (6 bases each). The V end was cut by 6 bases, the J end by 6 bases, with 15 bases between. The CDR3 extends over 13 amino acids. CDR1 and CDR2 from the germline V gene are LGHNT and FRNRAP. The CDR3 sequence: CASGLARGLEQYF. DNA of the CDR3: TGTGCTAGTGGCCTTGCTCGGGGGCTCGAGCAGTACTTC. Looking up the rest from reference TRBV12-5 and TRBJ2-7 gives the full variable domain: DARVTQTPRHKVTEMGQEVTMRCQPILGHNTVFWYRQTMMQGLELLAYFRNRAPLDDSGMPKDRFSAEMPDATLATLKIQPSEPRDSAVYFCASGLARGLEQYFGPGTRLTVT.

This rearrangement joins TRBV19 to TRBJ2-2, with 8 bases matching TRBD1. V dropped 4 bases and J dropped 6; count of bases not matched to a gene: 1. This CDR3 has 13 residues. Per the germline V gene, CDR1 is LNHDA and CDR2 is SQIVND (reference sequence). The CDR3: CASSTTGAGELFF. DNA of the CDR3: TGTGCCAGTAGTACGACAGGGGCCGGGGAGCTGTTTTTT. Together with reference TRBV19 and TRBJ2-2, the CDR3 gives the full variable domain: DGGITQSPKYLFRKEGQNVTLSCEQNLNHDAMYWYRQDPGQGLRLIYYSQIVNDFQKGDIAEGYSVSREKKESFPLTVTSAQKNPTAFYLCASSTTGAGELFFGEGSRLTVL.

The V gene is TRBV29-1, the J gene TRBJ1-4; 8 bases are a match to TRBD1. V lost 6 bases to trimming and J lost 17 bases; unmatched junction nucleotides: 2. Germline V gene data show CDR1 as SQVTM and CDR2 as ANQGSEA. The CDR3 extends over 8 amino acids. This CDR3 reads CSVGTGFF. CDR3 in DNA: TGCAGCGTGGGGACAGGTTTTTTT.

In its sample, this clonotype was seen many times. V usage is TRBV6-5 and J usage is TRBJ1-1; the match to TRBD1 covers 7 bases. Germline CDR1 and CDR2: MNHEY and SVGAGI. The CDR3 length is 14 residues. The V gene end was trimmed by 4 bases and the J gene end by 6 bases; junction bases not matched to a gene: 8. CDR3 sequence (DNA): TGTGCCAGCAGTTCGCCCCGACAGGGCGCTGAAGCTTTCTTT. This gives the protein CASSSPRQGAEAFF.

About this clonotype itself: The junction shows a germline mismatch at one end, possibly a read error. The V gene is TRBV7-3, the J gene TRBJ2-1; D is ambiguous. Germline CDR1 and CDR2: SGHTA and FQGTGA. CDR3 size: 13 residues. The CDR3 region is CASSLGWENEQLF. CDR3 nucleotide sequence: TGTGCCAGCAGCTTAGGCTGGGAAAATGAGCAGCTCTTC.

V usage is TRBV7-9 and J usage is TRBJ2-2; D is ambiguous. The CDR3 runs to 12 residues. CDR1 and CDR2 (germline): SEHNR, FQNEAQ (reference sequence). Trimming removed 4 bases from V and 9 bases from J, with 9 bases in between. The CDR3 region is CASSYINRELFF. The CDR3 DNA reads TGTGCCAGCAGCTATATTAACCGGGAGCTGTTTTTT.

This clonotype was counted many times. V gene TRBV20-1 combines with J gene TRBJ1-5; weak D call: TRBD1 (5 bases). The germline gives CDR1 DFQATT, CDR2 SNEGSKA (reference sequence). Trimming removed 6 bases at V and 5 bases at J, with 14 bases between. The CDR3 sequence is 13 residues long. This CDR3 is CSAAQGRDQPQHF. The CDR3 DNA reads TGCAGTGCGGCGCAGGGTAGGGATCAGCCCCAGCATTTT.

This clonotype was picked up many times. The CDR3 sequence is CSVDGGEYGYTF. CDR3 nucleotide sequence: TGCAGCGTTGATGGGGGAGAGTATGGCTACACCTTC. The chain employs TRBV29-1 and TRBJ1-2, with D perhaps matching TRBD1 (5 bases). The CDR3 contains 12 residues. Germline V lookup: CDR1 SQVTM, CDR2 ANQGSEA. The V end lost 3 bases, the J end lost 5 bases, and 10 bases lay between the germline ends.

This chain connects TRBV7-3 to TRBJ2-7; D remains ambiguous. V was clipped by 6 bases and J by 2 bases, with 11 bases between them. CDR1 is SGHTA, CDR2 FQGTGA, per germline. CDR3 length: 13 amino acids. As DNA, the CDR3 is TGTGCCAGCAGTTCAGGAAGCCCCTACGAGCAGTACTTC. It yields the protein CASSSGSPYEQYF. Filled out from reference TRBV7-3 and TRBJ2-7, the complete variable domain reads GAGVSQTPSNKVTEKGKYVELRCDPISGHTALYWYRQSLGQGPEFLIYFQGTGAADDSGLPNDRFFAVRPEGSVSTLKIQRTERGDSAVYLCASSSGSPYEQYFGPGTRLTVT.

The chain links TRBV20-1 to TRBJ2-7, with 11 nucleotides matching TRBD2. The DNA end is more similar to TRBJ2-5, so the J call may be wrong. CDR1 is DFQATT, CDR2 SNEGSKA, per germline (reference sequence). CDR3 length equals 15 residues. CDR3 nucleotides: TGCAGTGCTAGAGGGTCTAGCGGGGGGCGTGAGACCCAGTACTTC. This gives the protein CSARGSSGGRETQYF.

This clonotype turned up a few times. The J gene is TRBJ2-7, the V gene TRBV11-3; D may be TRBD1 or TRBD2 (5 bases each). The CDR3 has 15 residues. The ends were cut back, 5 bases at V and 1 base at J, with 15 bases in the middle. In germline, CDR1 is SGHNT, CDR2 YENEEA. The chain's CDR3 is CASSPDGARSYEQYF. The DNA for the CDR3 is TGTGCCAGCAGCCCCGACGGGGCTAGATCCTACGAGCAGTACTTC.